The T cell receptor beta chain described here comes from a study of cytomegalovirus exposure and HLA in healthy donors. Study context: Of the donors genotyped, several hundred in all, less than 90% fell in the Caucasian-associated ancestry cluster. Overall study findings and caveats: Some V segments (TRBV6-2 and TRBV6-3 among them) were excluded as indistinguishable. The number of N-insertions in an Asian-associated ancestry cluster was reportedly below the approximately 700-donor mean in a later analysis.

Germline V gives CDR1 ENHRY, CDR2 SYGVKD. This CDR3 is built from 16 residues. The V gene lost 2 bases and the J gene lost 0 bases, with 10 bases spanning the gap. The PCR was carried out with 60 Vbeta primers and 13 Jbeta primers. Profiling relied on immunoSEQ multiplex PCR, and the TCRdb table lists in-frame clones only, not all of them. The sample shows about 150,000 clones, roughly 63% of them seen only once. This clone came up a few times. Its antigen remains unknown. The sequence derives from a woman aged 60 to 75 in good health and CMV-seropositive. Sequenced material: PBMCs. This chain links TRBV10-3 with TRBJ2-2; tentatively, D is TRBD1 (5 bases). This CDR3 is CAISESGQANTGELFF. For the CDR3, the DNA is TGTGCCATCAGTGAGAGTGGACAAGCGAACACCGGGGAGCTGTTTTTT.